The rows below give T cell receptor beta chains drawn from one sample of a study of cytomegalovirus exposure and HLA in healthy donors. The repertoire was sequenced with immunoSEQ multiplex PCR; TCRdb's copy has only in-frame clones and lacks some. This sample has approximately 150,000 clones, with approximately 78% found just once. The sample comprised PBMCs. The receptors were sampled from a human donor in good health. CDR3s include the opening cysteine and the closing phenylalanine or tryptophan. D genes are given only for firm matches. Only part of the rows carry a size: once, few, many, or a class if the clone is expanded.

DNA: TGTGCCTGGACTAGCGGGGGAGAGACCCAGTACTTC
CDR3: CAWTSGGETQYF
J: TRBJ2-5
size: .
V: TRBV30
D: TRBD2

DNA: TGTGCCAGCAGCATTAACCGGGAGAACTCCTATAATTCACCCCTCCACTTT
CDR3: CASSINRENSYNSPLHF
J: TRBJ1-6
size: .
V: TRBV9
D: .

DNA: TGCGCCAGCAGCTTGGCCCGCGGGGCCCAGGTGGAGACCCAGTACTTC
CDR3: CASSLARGAQVETQYF
J: TRBJ2-5
size: .
V: TRBV5-1
D: .

DNA: TGTGCCAGCAGCTTAGAACCTAGCGGAAACACAGATACGCAGTATTTT
CDR3: CASSLEPSGNTDTQYF
J: TRBJ2-3
size: few
V: TRBV7-6
D: TRBD2

DNA: TGTTCCAGCAGCTCCAAAGGGGGGGTGGATTTCTACGAGCAGTACTTC
CDR3: CSSSSKGGVDFYEQYF
J: TRBJ2-7
size: few
V: TRBV7-9
D: .

DNA: TGTGCCAGCAGCTTACTGACAGGACAAGAGACCCAGTACTTC
CDR3: CASSLLTGQETQYF
J: TRBJ2-5
size: .
V: TRBV7-8
D: .

DNA: TGTGCCAGCTCACCCGGGGGGGGGCGTTATCAGCCCCAGCATTTT
CDR3: CASSPGGGRYQPQHF
J: TRBJ1-5
size: few
V: TRBV18
D: .

DNA: TGTGCCATCAGTGAATCTAGCGGGGGGGCCTTGTACAATGAGCAGTTCTTC
CDR3: CAISESSGGALYNEQFF
J: TRBJ2-1
size: .
V: TRBV10-3
D: TRBD2

DNA: TGCGCCAGCAGCCGACCTCTCGGGACAGGGGGCTACGAGCAGTACTTC
CDR3: CASSRPLGTGGYEQYF
J: TRBJ2-7
size: .
V: TRBV4-1
D: TRBD1

DNA: TGTGCCAGCAGTCTCGCCTTCAGCGGAGCCAAGAACACCGGGGAGCTGTTTTTT
CDR3: CASSLAFSGAKNTGELFF
J: TRBJ2-2
size: .
V: TRBV27
D: .

DNA: TGTGCCAGCAGCCGGTCGCAGTTCTCTGGAAACACCATATATTTT
CDR3: CASSRSQFSGNTIYF
J: TRBJ1-3
size: .
V: TRBV16
D: .

DNA: TGTGCCAGCAAGAGTTTTGACTCTGGGGCCAACGTCCTGACTTTC
CDR3: CASKSFDSGANVLTF
J: TRBJ2-6
size: .
V: TRBV4-2
D: .

DNA: TGCGCCAGCAGCCCTGCCGGGACAGGCTCCTACGAGCAGTACTTC
CDR3: CASSPAGTGSYEQYF
J: TRBJ2-7
size: .
V: TRBV5-1
D: TRBD1

DNA: TGTGCTAGTGGTCCGTTTTCACTAGCGGGCGACAATGAGCAGTTCTTC
CDR3: CASGPFSLAGDNEQFF
J: TRBJ2-1
size: .
V: TRBV12-5
D: TRBD2

DNA: TGTGCCAGCACCAGACAGGGAGGAATCTACGAGCAGTACTTC
CDR3: CASTRQGGIYEQYF
J: TRBJ2-7
size: few
V: TRBV13
D: .

DNA: TGTGCCAGCAGTTTGCAGGGAAACTATGGCTACACCTTC
CDR3: CASSLQGNYGYTF
J: TRBJ1-2
size: .
V: TRBV27
D: .

DNA: TGTGCCAGCAGGCTAAGGGGGCTCACCGGGGAGCTGTTTTTT
CDR3: CASRLRGLTGELFF
J: TRBJ2-2
size: .
V: TRBV5-6
D: TRBD1

DNA: TGTGCCAGCAGCTTAGCGCATGATAAATCTGAAGCTCTCTTT
CDR3: CASSLAHDKSEALF
J: TRBJ1-1
size: .
V: TRBV7-9
D: .

DNA: TGTGCCAGCAGCCCGGGACAGTCCTACGAGCAGTACTTC
CDR3: CASSPGQSYEQYF
J: TRBJ2-7
size: .
V: TRBV5-5
D: TRBD1

DNA: TGTGCCAGTAGTAGAGGACAGGGTATTGGATACGAGCAGTACTTC
CDR3: CASSRGQGIGYEQYF
J: TRBJ2-7
size: .
V: TRBV19
D: TRBD1

DNA: TGTGCCAGCAGCTTGGGACAGGTCACCGGGGAGCTGTTTTTT
CDR3: CASSLGQVTGELFF
J: TRBJ2-2
size: .
V: TRBV5-4
D: .

DNA: TGTGCCAGCAGCATGACCCCCACCGGGACATACGCGAACACCGGGGAGCTGTTTTTT
CDR3: CASSMTPTGTYANTGELFF
J: TRBJ2-2
size: .
V: TRBV21-1
D: .

DNA: TGTGCCAGCAGTGAAGTAAGGGGCAGGGCTTGCTTT
CDR3: CASSEVRGRACF
J: TRBJ1-4
size: .
V: TRBV6-5
D: .

DNA: TGCGCCAGCAGCCGGGGGGCGGAAAATGAAAAACTGTTTTTT
CDR3: CASSRGAENEKLFF
J: TRBJ1-4
size: .
V: TRBV5-1
D: .

DNA: TGTGCCAGCAGCAACAGGGATTTTAACTACCAAGAGACCCAGTACTTC
CDR3: CASSNRDFNYQETQYF
J: TRBJ2-5
size: .
V: TRBV7-8
D: .

DNA: TGTGCCAGCAGTTACGGTCCTGCTCGGTCCTACGAGCAGTACTTC
CDR3: CASSYGPARSYEQYF
J: TRBJ2-7
size: .
V: TRBV6-5
D: .

DNA: TGTGCCAGCAGCCCTACCTTGACAGGGACCTATGGCTACACCTTC
CDR3: CASSPTLTGTYGYTF
J: TRBJ1-2
size: few
V: TRBV14
D: TRBD1

DNA: TGTGCCAGCAGTGATTGGGGGGGCCTCGACGAGCAGTACTTC
CDR3: CASSDWGGLDEQYF
J: TRBJ2-7
size: .
V: TRBV25-1
D: .

DNA: TGTGCCAGCAGTTGGTACAGGGTAGGAAACACCATATATTTT
CDR3: CASSWYRVGNTIYF
J: TRBJ1-3
size: .
V: TRBV2
D: .

DNA: TGTGCCAGCAGCCCTTCCGGGACAGGGATTTACGAGCAGTACTTC
CDR3: CASSPSGTGIYEQYF
J: TRBJ2-7
size: .
V: TRBV7-9
D: TRBD1

DNA: TGCGCCAGCAGCCAAGACCTAATTTTGGGGGCGCCTGGAAACACCATATATTTT
CDR3: CASSQDLILGAPGNTIYF
J: TRBJ1-3
size: .
V: TRBV4-3
D: .

DNA: TGTGCTAGTGGTTTGCAACAGGGCCCTAGCAATCAGCCCCAGCATTTT
CDR3: CASGLQQGPSNQPQHF
J: TRBJ1-5
size: .
V: TRBV12-5
D: .

DNA: TGCGCCAGCAGCTTGGATCTTCGGGGGGGCACAGATACGCAGTATTTT
CDR3: CASSLDLRGGTDTQYF
J: TRBJ2-3
size: .
V: TRBV5-1
D: TRBD2

DNA: TGTGCCAGCAGTGTGGAGCGGGGGTTCGGGGAGCTGTTTTTT
CDR3: CASSVERGFGELFF
J: TRBJ2-2
size: .
V: TRBV2
D: TRBD2